This T cell receptor beta chain was recovered during a study of blood T cell repertoires in COVID-19. Overall study: Donors in the United States, Italy and Spain gave samples during acute or convalescent COVID-19.

Germline V gene data show CDR1 as SGHVS and CDR2 as FNYEAQ. With V trimmed by 4 bases and J by 2 bases, 10 bases remained unmatched. The CDR3 has 16 residues. Clones were read by immunoSEQ multiplex PCR, and TCRdb kept only the in-frame ones, dropping some. The table shows approximately 50,000 clones, with approximately 79% occurring only once. The chain has TRBV7-6 and TRBJ2-7; 8 nucleotides align to TRBD2. The sequenced sample consisted of peripheral blood. This TCR was sampled from a man between 65 and 85 years old with acute or convalescent COVID-19. CDR3 in DNA: TGTGCCAGCAGCTCCCGCGGGCTAGCGGGTCCCTACGAGCAGTACTTC. As protein: CASSSRGLAGPYEQYF.